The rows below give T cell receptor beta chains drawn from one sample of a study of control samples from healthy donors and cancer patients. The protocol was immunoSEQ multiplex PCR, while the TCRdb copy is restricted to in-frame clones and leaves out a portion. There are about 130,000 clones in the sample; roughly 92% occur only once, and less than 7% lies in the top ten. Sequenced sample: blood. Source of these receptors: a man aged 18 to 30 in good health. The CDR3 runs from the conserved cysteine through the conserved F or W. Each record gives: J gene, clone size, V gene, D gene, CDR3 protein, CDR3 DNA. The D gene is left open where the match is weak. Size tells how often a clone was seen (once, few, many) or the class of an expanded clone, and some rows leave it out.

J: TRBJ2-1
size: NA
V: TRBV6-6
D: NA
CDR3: CASSSKTRLNEQFF
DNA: TGTGCCAGCAGTTCAAAGACCCGTTTAAATGAGCAGTTCTTC

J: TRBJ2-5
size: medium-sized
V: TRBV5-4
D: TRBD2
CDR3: CASSLVVAGQETQYF
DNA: TGTGCCAGCAGCTTGGTAGTAGCGGGGCAAGAGACCCAGTACTTC

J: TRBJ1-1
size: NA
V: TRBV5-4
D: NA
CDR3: CASSLDVGRTEAFF
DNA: TGTGCCAGCAGCTTGGACGTTGGCAGGACTGAAGCTTTCTTT

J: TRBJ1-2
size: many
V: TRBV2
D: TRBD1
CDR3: CATDRDGGYTF
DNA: TGTGCCACAGACAGGGATGGTGGCTACACCTTC

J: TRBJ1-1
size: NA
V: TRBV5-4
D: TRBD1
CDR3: CASSFLRGRTEAFF
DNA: TGTGCCAGCAGCTTTCTCAGGGGGCGGACTGAAGCTTTCTTT

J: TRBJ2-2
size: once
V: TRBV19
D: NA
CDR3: CASNTGRNTGELFF
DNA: TGTGCCAGTAACACGGGAAGGAACACCGGGGAGCTGTTTTTT

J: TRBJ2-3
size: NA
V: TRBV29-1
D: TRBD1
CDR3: CSVASRGSDTQYF
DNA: TGCAGCGTCGCTAGCAGGGGGTCAGATACGCAGTATTTT

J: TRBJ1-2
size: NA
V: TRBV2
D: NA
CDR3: CASSDNRVSGYTF
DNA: TGTGCCAGCAGTGATAACAGGGTCAGCGGCTACACCTTC

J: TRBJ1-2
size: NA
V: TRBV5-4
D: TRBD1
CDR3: CASSLAQAGGGYGYTF
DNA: TGTGCCAGCAGCTTGGCCCAGGCAGGGGGGGGCTATGGCTACACCTTC

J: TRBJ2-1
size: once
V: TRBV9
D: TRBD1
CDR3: CASSSRTGEDNEQFF
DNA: TGTGCCAGCAGCTCTCGGACAGGGGAGGACAATGAGCAGTTCTTC

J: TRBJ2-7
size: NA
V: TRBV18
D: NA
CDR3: CASSPTGGGNYEQYF
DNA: TGTGCCAGCTCACCCACCGGTGGGGGGAACTACGAGCAGTACTTC

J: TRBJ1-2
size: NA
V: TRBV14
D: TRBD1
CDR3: CASSQGGTGTYGYTF
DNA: TGTGCCAGCAGCCAAGGCGGGACAGGGACGTATGGCTACACCTTC

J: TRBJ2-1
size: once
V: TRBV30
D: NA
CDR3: CAWSASGHEQFF
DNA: TGTGCCTGGAGTGCGAGCGGCCATGAGCAGTTCTTC

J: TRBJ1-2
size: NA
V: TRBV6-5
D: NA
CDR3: CASSYYRTENYGYTF
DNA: TGTGCCAGCAGTTACTACAGGACCGAGAACTATGGCTACACCTTC

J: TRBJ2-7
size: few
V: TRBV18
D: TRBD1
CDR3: CASSPGTASFYEDEQYF
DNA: TGTGCCAGCTCTCCTGGGACAGCGTCCTTCTATGAGGACGAGCAGTACTTC

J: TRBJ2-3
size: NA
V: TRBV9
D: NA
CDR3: CASSTQGMSTDTQYF
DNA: TGTGCCAGCAGCACCCAGGGGATGAGCACAGATACGCAGTATTTT

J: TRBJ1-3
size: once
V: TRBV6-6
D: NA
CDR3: CASSSRDSGNTIYF
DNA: TGTGCCAGCAGTTCCAGGGACTCTGGAAACACCATATATTTT

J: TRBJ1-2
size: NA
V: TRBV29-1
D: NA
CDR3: CSVEGVGSGAYLYGYTF
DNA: TGCAGCGTTGAAGGAGTTGGTTCCGGGGCTTACCTCTATGGCTACACCTTC

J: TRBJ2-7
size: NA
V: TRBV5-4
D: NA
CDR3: CASSLIPRGVDPNSYEQYF
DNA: TGTGCCAGCAGCTTGATTCCGCGGGGAGTCGACCCCAACTCCTACGAGCAGTACTTC

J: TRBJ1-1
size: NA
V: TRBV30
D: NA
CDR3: CAWNRVNTEAFF
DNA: TGTGCCTGGAATCGAGTGAACACTGAAGCTTTCTTT

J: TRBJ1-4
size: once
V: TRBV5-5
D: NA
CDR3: CASSLGTSEKLFF
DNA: TGTGCCAGCAGCTTGGGCACTAGTGAAAAACTGTTTTTT

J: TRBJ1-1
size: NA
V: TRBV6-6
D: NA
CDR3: CASTKREETEAFF
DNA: TGTGCCAGCACCAAGCGGGAAGAGACTGAAGCTTTCTTT

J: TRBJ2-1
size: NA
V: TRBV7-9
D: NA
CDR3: CASSSRQAMSSYNEQFF
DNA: TGTGCCAGCAGCTCAAGACAGGCTATGAGCTCCTACAATGAGCAGTTCTTC

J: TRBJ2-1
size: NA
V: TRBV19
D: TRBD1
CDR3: CASSIVGTVSYNEQFF
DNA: TGTGCCAGTAGTATAGTAGGGACAGTCTCTTACAATGAGCAGTTCTTC

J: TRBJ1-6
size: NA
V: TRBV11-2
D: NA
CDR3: CASSLSYRTSPLHF
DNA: TGTGCCAGCAGCCTTAGTTACCGTACCTCACCCCTCCACTTT

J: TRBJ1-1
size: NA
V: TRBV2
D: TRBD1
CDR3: CASSADRGKTEAFF
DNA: TGTGCCAGCAGTGCCGACAGGGGAAAAACTGAAGCTTTCTTT

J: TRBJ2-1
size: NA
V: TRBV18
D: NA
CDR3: CASSDRGPSSSREQFF
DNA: TGTGCCAGCTCGGATCGCGGGCCTTCTTCGTCAAGGGAGCAGTTCTTC

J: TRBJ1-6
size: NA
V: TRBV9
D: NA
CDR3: CASSPSVGDPIKPLHF
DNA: TGTGCCAGCAGCCCCTCCGTAGGGGACCCGATTAAGCCCCTCCACTTT

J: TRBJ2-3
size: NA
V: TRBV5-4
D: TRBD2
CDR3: CASRLAGGPNTQYF
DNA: TGTGCCAGCCGACTAGCGGGGGGGCCGAATACGCAGTATTTT

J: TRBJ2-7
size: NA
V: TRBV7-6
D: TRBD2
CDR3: CASSPRSASGVSYEQYF
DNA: TGTGCCAGCAGCCCCCGGTCCGCTAGCGGGGTTTCCTACGAGCAGTACTTC

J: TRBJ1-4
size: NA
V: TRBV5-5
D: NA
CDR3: CASSLWSGMDEKLFF
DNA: TGTGCCAGCAGCTTGTGGTCAGGGATGGATGAAAAACTGTTTTTT

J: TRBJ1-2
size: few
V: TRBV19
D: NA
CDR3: CASTSARINGYTF
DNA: TGTGCCAGTACCTCAGCTCGGATCAATGGCTACACCTTC

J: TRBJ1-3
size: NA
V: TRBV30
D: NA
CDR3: CAWSSFRSGNTIYF
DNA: TGTGCCTGGAGCTCCTTCAGGAGTGGAAACACCATATATTTT

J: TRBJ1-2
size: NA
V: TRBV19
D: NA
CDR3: CASTFRRAGQDYGYTF
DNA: TGTGCCAGTACCTTCCGTCGGGCAGGGCAAGACTATGGCTACACCTTC

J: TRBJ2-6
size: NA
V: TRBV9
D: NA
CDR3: CASSVVPRHLYAGANVLTF
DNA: TGTGCCAGCAGCGTAGTTCCTAGGCATCTATATGCTGGGGCCAACGTCCTGACTTTC

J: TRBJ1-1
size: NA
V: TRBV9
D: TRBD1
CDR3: CASSVRPGQGRDTEAFF
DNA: TGTGCCAGCAGCGTGAGGCCGGGACAGGGGAGGGACACTGAAGCTTTCTTT

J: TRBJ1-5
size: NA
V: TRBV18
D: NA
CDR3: CASSRMGQVNQPQHF
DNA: TGTGCCAGCTCACGCATGGGGCAGGTTAATCAGCCCCAGCATTTT

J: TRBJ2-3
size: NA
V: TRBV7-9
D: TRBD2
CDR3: CASSAGLAGGLTDTQYF
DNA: TGTGCCAGCAGCGCGGGACTAGCGGGGGGGCTAACAGATACGCAGTATTTT

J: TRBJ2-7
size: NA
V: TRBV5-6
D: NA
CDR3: CASSSGTGLGNF
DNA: TGTGCCAGCAGCTCCGGGACGGGTTTAGGGAACTTC

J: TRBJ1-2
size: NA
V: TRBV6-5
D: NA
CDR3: CASSYSGTTTNYGYTF
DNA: TGTGCCAGCAGTTACTCAGGGACAACTACAAACTATGGCTACACCTTC

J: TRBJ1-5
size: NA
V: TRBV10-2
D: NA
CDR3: CASSAWGLSNQPQHF
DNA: TGCGCCAGCAGTGCTTGGGGGTTGAGCAATCAGCCCCAGCATTTT

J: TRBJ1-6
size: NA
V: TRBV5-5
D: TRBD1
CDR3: CASSLVDRYNSPLHF
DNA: TGTGCCAGCAGCTTAGTGGACAGGTATAATTCACCCCTCCACTTT

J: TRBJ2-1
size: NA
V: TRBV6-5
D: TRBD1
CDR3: CASSSQGATYNEQFF
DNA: TGTGCCAGCAGTTCACAGGGGGCCACCTACAATGAGCAGTTCTTC

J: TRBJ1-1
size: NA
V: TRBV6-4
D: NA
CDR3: CANRITEWTEAFF
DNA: TGTGCCAACAGAATAACTGAATGGACTGAAGCTTTCTTT

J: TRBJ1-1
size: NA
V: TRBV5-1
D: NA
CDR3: CASSQDYNEAFF
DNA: TGCGCCAGCAGCCAGGACTATAATGAAGCTTTCTTT

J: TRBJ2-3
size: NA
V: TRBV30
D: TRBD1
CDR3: CAWSVGTVTTDTQYF
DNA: TGTGCCTGGAGTGTAGGGACAGTCACCACAGATACGCAGTATTTT

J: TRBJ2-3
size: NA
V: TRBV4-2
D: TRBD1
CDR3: CASSQVSGQGLDTQYF
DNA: TGTGCCAGCAGCCAAGTCTCGGGACAGGGGCTGGATACGCAGTATTTT

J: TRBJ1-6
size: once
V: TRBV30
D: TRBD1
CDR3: CAWRRQGDSPLHF
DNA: TGTGCCTGGAGGAGACAGGGGGATTCACCCCTCCACTTT

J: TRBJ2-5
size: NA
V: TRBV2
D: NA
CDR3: CASSVSRAETQYF
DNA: TGTGCCAGCAGTGTTAGTCGGGCAGAGACCCAGTACTTC

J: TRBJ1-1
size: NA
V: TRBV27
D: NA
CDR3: CASSLSRQIDEAFF
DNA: TGTGCCAGCAGTTTATCCCGACAGATAGATGAAGCTTTCTTT

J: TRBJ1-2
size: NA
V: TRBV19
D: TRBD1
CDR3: CASSIGRGRDGYTF
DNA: TGTGCCAGTAGTATTGGCAGGGGGCGGGATGGCTACACCTTC

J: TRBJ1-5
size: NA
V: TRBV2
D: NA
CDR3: CASSAVQPFSNQPQHF
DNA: TGTGCCAGCAGTGCCGTTCAACCTTTTAGCAATCAGCCCCAGCATTTT

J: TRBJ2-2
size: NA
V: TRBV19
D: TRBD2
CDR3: CASSIFGTRNTGELFF
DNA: TGTGCCAGTAGTATCTTCGGGACTAGAAACACCGGGGAGCTGTTTTTT